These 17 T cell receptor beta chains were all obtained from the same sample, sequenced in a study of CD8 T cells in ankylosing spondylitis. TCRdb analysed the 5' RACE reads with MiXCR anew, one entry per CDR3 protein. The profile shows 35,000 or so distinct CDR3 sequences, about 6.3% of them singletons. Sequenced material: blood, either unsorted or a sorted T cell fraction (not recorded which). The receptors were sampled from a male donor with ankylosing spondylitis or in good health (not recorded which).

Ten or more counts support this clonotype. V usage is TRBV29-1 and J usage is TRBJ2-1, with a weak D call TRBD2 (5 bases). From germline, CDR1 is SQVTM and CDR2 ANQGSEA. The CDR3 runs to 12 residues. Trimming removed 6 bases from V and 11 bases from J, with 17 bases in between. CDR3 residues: CSVDGLRPKQFF. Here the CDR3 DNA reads TGCAGCGTGGACGGACTCCGCCCGAAGCAGTTCTTC.

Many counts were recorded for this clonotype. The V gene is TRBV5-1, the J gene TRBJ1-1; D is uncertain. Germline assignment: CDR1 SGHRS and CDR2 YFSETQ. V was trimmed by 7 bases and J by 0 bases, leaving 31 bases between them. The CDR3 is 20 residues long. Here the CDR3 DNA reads TGCGCCAGCCAAGTCGGAGATCACCGTCTTAGGCGACCTTTGAACACTGAAGCTTTCTTT. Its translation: CASQVGDHRLRRPLNTEAFF.

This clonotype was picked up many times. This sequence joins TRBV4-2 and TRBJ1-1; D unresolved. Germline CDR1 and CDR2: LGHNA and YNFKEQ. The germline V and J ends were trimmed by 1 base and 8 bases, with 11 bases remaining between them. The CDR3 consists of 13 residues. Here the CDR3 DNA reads TGTGCCAGCAGCCAAGTTGTTTCGGGAGAAGCTTTCTTT. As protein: CASSQVVSGEAFF.

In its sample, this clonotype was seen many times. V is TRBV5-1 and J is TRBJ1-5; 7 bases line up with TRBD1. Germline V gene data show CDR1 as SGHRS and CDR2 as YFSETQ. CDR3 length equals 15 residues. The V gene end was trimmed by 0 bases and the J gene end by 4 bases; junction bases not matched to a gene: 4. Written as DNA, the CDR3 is TGCGCCAGCAGCTTGGCGGGCAGGGGGAATCAGCCCCAGCATTTT. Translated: CASSLAGRGNQPQHF.

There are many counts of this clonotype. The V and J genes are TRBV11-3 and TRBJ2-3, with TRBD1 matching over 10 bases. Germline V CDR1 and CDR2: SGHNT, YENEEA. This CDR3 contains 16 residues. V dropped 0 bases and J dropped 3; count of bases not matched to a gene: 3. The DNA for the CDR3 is TGTGCCAGCAGCTTAGACCGGACAGGGGGAACAGATACGCAGTATTTT. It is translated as CASSLDRTGGTDTQYF.

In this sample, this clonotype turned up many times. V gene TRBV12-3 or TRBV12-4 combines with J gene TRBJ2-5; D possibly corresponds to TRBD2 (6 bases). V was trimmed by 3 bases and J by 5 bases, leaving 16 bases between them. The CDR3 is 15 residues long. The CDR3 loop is CASSLGGGLGETQYF. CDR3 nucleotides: TGTGCCAGCAGTTTGGGGGGTGGGCTCGGGGAGACCCAGTACTTC.

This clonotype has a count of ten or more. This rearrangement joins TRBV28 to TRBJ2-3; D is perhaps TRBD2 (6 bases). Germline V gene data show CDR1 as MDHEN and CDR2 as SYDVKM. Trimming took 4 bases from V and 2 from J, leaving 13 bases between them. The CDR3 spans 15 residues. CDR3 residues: CASSSAGTHTDTQYF. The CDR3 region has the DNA TGTGCCAGCAGTTCTGCCGGGACTCACACAGATACGCAGTATTTT.

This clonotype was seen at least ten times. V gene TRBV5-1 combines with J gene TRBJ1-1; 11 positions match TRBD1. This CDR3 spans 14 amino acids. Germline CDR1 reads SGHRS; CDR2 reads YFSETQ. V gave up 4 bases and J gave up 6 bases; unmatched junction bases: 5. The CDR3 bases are TGCGCCAGCAGCCGGGACAGGGGGACGGCTGAAGCTTTCTTT. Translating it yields CASSRDRGTAEAFF.

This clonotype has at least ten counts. This chain's CDR3 is CASSLAVLAAGELFF. CDR3 DNA sequence: TGTGCCAGCAGCTTGGCCGTACTAGCGGCCGGGGAGCTGTTTTTT. The chain has TRBV5-5 and TRBJ2-2; 8 bases fit TRBD2. After removal of 0 bases from V and 6 bases from J, the junction contained 4 bases not matched to a gene. This CDR3 contains 15 residues. Germline assignment: CDR1 SGHKS and CDR2 YYEKEE (reference sequence).

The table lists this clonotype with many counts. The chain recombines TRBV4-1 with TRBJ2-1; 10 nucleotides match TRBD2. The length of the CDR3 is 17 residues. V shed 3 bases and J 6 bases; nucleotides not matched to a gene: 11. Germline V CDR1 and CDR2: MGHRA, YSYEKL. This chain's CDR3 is CASSHLPTSGFSNEQFF. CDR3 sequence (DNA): TGCGCCAGCAGCCACCTCCCGACTAGCGGGTTCTCCAATGAGCAGTTCTTC.

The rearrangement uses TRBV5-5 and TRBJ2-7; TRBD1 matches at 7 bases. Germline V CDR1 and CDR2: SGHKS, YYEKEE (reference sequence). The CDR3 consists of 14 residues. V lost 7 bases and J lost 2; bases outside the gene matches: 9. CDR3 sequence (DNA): TGTGCCAGCGGCCGCCCGGGACAGCCCTACGAGCAGTACTTC. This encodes CASGRPGQPYEQYF.

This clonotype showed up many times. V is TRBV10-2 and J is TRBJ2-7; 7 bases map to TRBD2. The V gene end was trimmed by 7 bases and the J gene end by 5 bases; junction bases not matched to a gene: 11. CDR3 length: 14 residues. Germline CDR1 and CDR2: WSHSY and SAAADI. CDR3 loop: CASIRGGSSHEQYF. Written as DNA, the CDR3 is TGCGCCAGCATTCGTGGCGGGAGTTCCCACGAGCAGTACTTC.

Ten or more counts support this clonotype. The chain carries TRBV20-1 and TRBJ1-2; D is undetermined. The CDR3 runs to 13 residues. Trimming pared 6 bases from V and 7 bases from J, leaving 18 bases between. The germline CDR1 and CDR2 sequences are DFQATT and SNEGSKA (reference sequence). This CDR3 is CSALKDGYLGYTF. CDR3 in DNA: TGCAGTGCCCTCAAGGACGGCTACCTTGGCTACACCTTC.

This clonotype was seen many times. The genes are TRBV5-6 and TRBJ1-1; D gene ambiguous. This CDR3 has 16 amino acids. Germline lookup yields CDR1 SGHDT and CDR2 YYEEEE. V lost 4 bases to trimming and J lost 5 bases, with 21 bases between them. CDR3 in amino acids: CASSHPRTPGGTEAFF. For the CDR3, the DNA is TGTGCCAGCAGCCACCCTAGGACCCCGGGCGGAACTGAAGCTTTCTTT.

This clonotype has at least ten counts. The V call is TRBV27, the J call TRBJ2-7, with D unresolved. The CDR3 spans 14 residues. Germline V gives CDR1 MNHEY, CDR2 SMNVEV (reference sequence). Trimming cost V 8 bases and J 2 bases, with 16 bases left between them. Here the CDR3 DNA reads TGTGCCAGCTCCGCCATCAGCACAGCCTACGAGCAGTACTTC. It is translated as CASSAISTAYEQYF.

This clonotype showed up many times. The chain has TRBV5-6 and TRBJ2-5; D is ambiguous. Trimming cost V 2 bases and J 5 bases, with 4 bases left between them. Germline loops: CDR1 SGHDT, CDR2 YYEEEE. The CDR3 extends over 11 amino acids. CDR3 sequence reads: CASSLYETQYF. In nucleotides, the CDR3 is TGTGCCAGCAGCTTATATGAGACCCAGTACTTC. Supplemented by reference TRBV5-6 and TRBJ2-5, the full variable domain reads DAGVTQSPTHLIKTRGQQVTLRCSPKSGHDTVSWYQQALGQGPQFIFQYYEEEERQRGNFPDRFSGHQFPNYSSELNVNALLLGDSALYLCASSLYETQYFGPGTRLLVL.

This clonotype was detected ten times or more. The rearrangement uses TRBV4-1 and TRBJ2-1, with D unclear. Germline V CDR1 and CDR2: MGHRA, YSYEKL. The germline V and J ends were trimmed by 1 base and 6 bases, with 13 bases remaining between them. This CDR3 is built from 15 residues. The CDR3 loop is CASSQGDRVRNEQFF. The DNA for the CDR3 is TGCGCCAGCAGCCAAGGGGATAGGGTCCGCAATGAGCAGTTCTTC.